Below, 9 T cell receptor beta chains from the same sample are listed, as sequenced in a study of T cells in localized non-small cell lung cancer. Clones were sequenced by immunoSEQ multiplex PCR, and TCRdb holds only the in-frame ones, with some missing. The table has over 70,000 clones, 80% to 90% seen once; the top ten hold 21%. Specimen: peripheral blood, collected before any cancer treatment. Receptors originate from a male donor aged 60 or over with stage III squamous cell lung carcinoma.

The chain joins TRBV5-4 to TRBJ2-5; TRBD2 might be the D (5 bases). The CDR3 sequence is 13 residues long. V was clipped by 0 bases and J by 5 bases, with 8 bases between them. The germline V gene encodes CDR1 SGHNT and CDR2 YYREEE (reference sequence). CDR3 residues: CASSLEREETQYF. DNA for the CDR3: TGTGCCAGCAGCTTGGAAAGGGAGGAGACCCAGTACTTC.

The chain has TRBV7-2 and TRBJ2-5; TRBD2 agrees at 8 bases. Germline CDR1 and CDR2: SGHTA and FQGNSA. The ends lost 5 bases at V and 7 bases at J; junction bases unmatched: 9. The CDR3 covers 14 residues. The CDR3 reads CASSPRGGEGTQYF. The CDR3 DNA reads TGTGCCAGCAGCCCCCGGGGGGGGGAAGGGACCCAGTACTTC.

The chain links TRBV6-5 to TRBJ1-5, with D tentatively TRBD1 (6 bases). Looked up from germline, CDR1 is MNHEY and CDR2 is SVGAGI. V was trimmed by 5 bases and J by 0 bases, leaving 11 bases between them. This CDR3 comprises 15 residues. The CDR3 loop reads CASSTLQGSNQPQHF. As DNA, the CDR3 is TGTGCCAGCAGTACCTTACAGGGTAGCAATCAGCCCCAGCATTTT.

The chain combines TRBV19 with TRBJ1-3; D gene ambiguous. The V and J ends lost 4 bases and 14 bases respectively, with 21 bases between them. From germline, CDR1 is LNHDA and CDR2 SQIVND (reference sequence). The CDR3 contains 14 residues. The CDR3 sequence: CASSNEPAEVPLYF. The CDR3 DNA sequence: TGTGCCAGTAGTAATGAGCCTGCCGAAGTCCCTCTATATTTT.

There are a few counts of this clone. V usage is TRBV6-5 and J usage is TRBJ1-5; TRBD1 might be the D (5 bases). This CDR3 contains 15 residues. Germline assignment: CDR1 MNHEY and CDR2 SVGAGI. Deletions cut 8 bases from V and 5 bases from J, with 19 bases between. The CDR3 DNA follows: TGTGCCAGCCGCCGTACTCGGACGGGGGATCAGCCCCAGCATTTT. Its translation: CASRRTRTGDQPQHF.

The chain recombines TRBV7-2 with TRBJ2-2; 10 bases are a match to TRBD1. Germline CDR1 reads SGHTA; CDR2 reads FQGNSA. V was pared by 5 bases and J by 7 bases, with 4 bases of the junction left unmatched. The CDR3 covers 14 residues. This chain's CDR3 is CASSRQGANGELFF. CDR3 nucleotides: TGTGCCAGCAGCCGACAGGGGGCCAACGGGGAGCTGTTTTTT.

This chain joins TRBV30 and TRBJ2-3; 8 positions agree with TRBD2. Germline V CDR1 and CDR2: GTSNPN, SVGIG (reference sequence). The CDR3 length is 15 residues. Trimming at V came to 2 bases and at J to 3 bases, leaving 7 bases not matched to a gene. The CDR3 bases are TGTGCCTGGAGTCCACTAGCGGATATTACAGATACGCAGTATTTT. This codes for CAWSPLADITDTQYF.

The genes are TRBV7-8 and TRBJ1-1, with TRBD1 identical over 9 bases. The CDR3 covers 15 residues. Germline V gene data show CDR1 as SGHVS and CDR2 as FQNEAQ. Trimming cost V 4 bases and J 7 bases; bases outside gene matches: 10. The CDR3 here is CASSSTQGAGSEAFF. The CDR3, as DNA: TGTGCCAGCAGCTCAACACAGGGGGCCGGGAGTGAAGCTTTCTTT.

The rearrangement uses TRBV10-1 and TRBJ1-1, with unresolved D. CDR3 length: 12 residues. Deletions cut 3 bases from V and 10 bases from J, with 12 bases between. Germline V lookup: CDR1 WNHNN, CDR2 SYGVQD (reference sequence). The CDR3 DNA reads as TGCGCCAGCAGTGACCCAAACACGGGAGCTTTCTTT. Its translation: CASSDPNTGAFF.